The 13 T cell receptor beta chains listed next were all sequenced from one sample in a study of shared clonotypes between healthy human individuals (dated by TCRdb to 2020 to 2021). The library was produced with the immunoSEQ multiplex PCR assay. The table comes from immuneACCESS by way of TCRdb, which keeps in-frame sequences with V and J called. Part of the clones is missing from these tables; in studies checked, under half for an unresolved V gene and the rest for unknown reasons. This sample gives 450,000 to 600,000 clones in total; around three quarters of them show up just once. The ten largest clones add up to about 12% of the sample. What was sequenced was PBMCs. All receptors come from a woman between 40 and 55 years old in good health. Some clones in this sample may be carry-over from other donors' samples.

V gene TRBV2 combines with J gene TRBJ1-5; unclear D gene. Germline assignment: CDR1 SNHLY and CDR2 FYNNEI. The V and J ends lost 4 bases and 6 bases respectively, with 7 bases between them. CDR3 length equals 12 residues. The CDR3 here is CASSGDPQPQHF. CDR3 in DNA: TGTGCCAGCAGTGGCGATCCTCAGCCCCAGCATTTT.

This clone was seen only once. The chain joins TRBV28 to TRBJ1-2; the D is unclear. V shed 3 bases and J shed 3 bases, with 8 bases lying between them. Germline-derived CDR1 and CDR2 are MDHEN and SYDVKM. The length of the CDR3 is 13 residues. As DNA, the CDR3 is TGTGCCAGCAGTTTGCCGGACTACTATGGCTACACCTTC. It is translated as CASSLPDYYGYTF.

V gene TRBV9 combines with J gene TRBJ2-7; 8 bases are shared with TRBD2. This CDR3 contains 13 residues. Germline loops: CDR1 SGDLS, CDR2 YYNGEE. V trimming: 6 bases; J trimming: 3 bases; junction bases outside the gene matches: 5. The CDR3 bases are TGTGCCAGCAACCCCGGGGGGGGCTACGAGCAGTACTTC. This encodes CASNPGGGYEQYF.

The chain recombines TRBV18 with TRBJ2-3, with D perhaps matching TRBD1 or TRBD2 (5 bases each). The germline gives CDR1 KGHSH, CDR2 LQKENI. Trimming left V 1 base short and J 0 bases short, with 11 bases between. The CDR3 has 16 amino acids. CDR3 protein: CASSPRRDASTDTQYF. CDR3 nucleotides: TGTGCCAGCTCACCACGCCGGGACGCAAGCACAGATACGCAGTATTTT.

This chain connects TRBV28 to TRBJ2-7, with D possibly being TRBD2 (5 bases). Trimming stripped 7 bases from V and 6 bases from J, with 13 bases between. The V gene's germline CDR1 is MDHEN and CDR2 SYDVKM. CDR3 length: 12 residues. CDR3 nucleotides: TGTGCCAGCACTTCTAAACGGGGCGAGCAGTACTTC. It is translated as CASTSKRGEQYF.

The chain carries TRBV28 and TRBJ2-1; 8 bases fit TRBD2. The germline V gene encodes CDR1 MDHEN and CDR2 SYDVKM. Losses at the gene ends were 3 bases for V and 2 bases for J; bases not matched to a gene: 6. The CDR3 has 16 amino acids. The chain's CDR3 is CASSFLSGSPYNEQFF. The CDR3 DNA sequence: TGTGCCAGCAGTTTCTTAAGCGGGAGCCCCTACAATGAGCAGTTCTTC.

The gene calls are TRBV7-8 and TRBJ2-7; no definite D call. This CDR3 is built from 17 residues. V lost 4 bases and J lost 6, with 25 bases in between. Germline-derived CDR1 and CDR2 are SGHVS and FQNEAQ. The CDR3 here is CASSSRRLGTRSFEQYF. CDR3 DNA sequence: TGTGCCAGCAGCTCCCGGCGGTTGGGTACGAGGTCGTTCGAGCAGTACTTC.

This clone has at least ten counts. This chain connects TRBV19 to TRBJ2-7; weak D call: TRBD1 (6 bases). In germline, CDR1 is LNHDA, CDR2 SQIVND (reference sequence). This CDR3 is 12 amino acids long. V was cut by 9 bases and J by 0 bases, with 9 bases left in between. CDR3 amino acids: CASGQNSYEQYF. CDR3 nucleotides: TGTGCCAGCGGACAGAACTCCTACGAGCAGTACTTC.

A few counts support this clone. V is TRBV6-4 and J is TRBJ1-1; possible D gene TRBD1, 5 bases. Germline V gives CDR1 MRHNA, CDR2 SNTAGT. The CDR3 covers 14 residues. V was clipped by 4 bases and J by 4 bases, with 13 bases between them. CDR3 residues: CASSAESGVTEAFF. The CDR3 DNA reads TGTGCCAGCAGTGCCGAATCGGGGGTCACTGAAGCTTTCTTT.

The CDR3 sequence is CASSTGVGTAGHTGELFF. Here the CDR3 DNA reads TGTGCCAGCAGTACTGGCGTAGGGACAGCCGGGCATACCGGGGAGCTGTTTTTT. The rearrangement links TRBV28 to TRBJ2-2; 7 bases are shared with TRBD1. The germline V gene encodes CDR1 MDHEN and CDR2 SYDVKM. CDR3 length: 18 residues. The ends lost 5 bases at V and 5 bases at J; junction bases unmatched: 17.

As to this clone: The sample has other DNA sequences that encode this CDR3 too. The CDR3 bases are TGTGCCTGGAGGGCAGGGGGCCGGGGTTTTGGCTACACCTTC. It yields the protein CAWRAGGRGFGYTF. The rearrangement links TRBV30 to TRBJ1-2; 8 bases agree with TRBD1. The CDR3 covers 14 residues. The ends lost 3 bases at V and 7 bases at J; junction bases unmatched: 10. Germline V gene sequence: CDR1 GTSNPN, CDR2 SVGIG (reference sequence).

The V gene is TRBV28, the J gene TRBJ1-2; D gene uncertain. CDR1 is MDHEN, CDR2 SYDVKM, per germline. V lost 2 bases, J lost 5 bases, and 12 bases lay in between. The CDR3 length is 14 residues. CDR3: CASSLGNVGYGYTF. CDR3 DNA sequence: TGTGCCAGCAGTTTAGGGAACGTCGGTTATGGCTACACCTTC.

This rearrangement joins TRBV4-1 to TRBJ2-2; 9 positions agree with TRBD1. The CDR3 covers 16 residues. Germline trimming cut 2 bases from V and 6 bases from J; bases unmatched to any gene: 7. Germline CDR1 and CDR2: MGHRA and YSYEKL. In nucleotides, the CDR3 is TGCGCCAGCAGCCAAAAGGGACAGGGCAGTGCCGGGGAGCTGTTTTTT. Translating it yields CASSQKGQGSAGELFF.